This TCR beta chain was sequenced for a study of blood T cell repertoires in COVID-19. Study-level information: Sample material is recorded as cDNA or gDNA derived from T cells, B-cell-depleted T cells, or PBMCs.

The CDR3 runs to 16 residues. V lost 5 bases to trimming and J lost 3 bases; unmatched junction nucleotides: 6. From germline, CDR1 is MNHEY and CDR2 SMNVEV (reference sequence). Those enrolled, adults aged about 18 to 89 years, came from about two dozen US areas. Clones were read by immunoSEQ multiplex PCR, and TCRdb kept only the in-frame ones, dropping some. Of more than 350,000 clones in the sample, roughly 88% were seen once. The chain carries TRBV27 and TRBJ2-1; 11 nucleotides align to TRBD2. The TCR was taken from a woman between 18 and 30 years old who had been exposed to COVID-19. The sample comprised PBMCs or T cells enriched from blood (not recorded which). CDR3 nucleotide sequence: TGTGCCAGCAGTGAGGCCGGGACTAGCGGCTACAATGAGCAGTTCTTC. Its protein is CASSEAGTSGYNEQFF.